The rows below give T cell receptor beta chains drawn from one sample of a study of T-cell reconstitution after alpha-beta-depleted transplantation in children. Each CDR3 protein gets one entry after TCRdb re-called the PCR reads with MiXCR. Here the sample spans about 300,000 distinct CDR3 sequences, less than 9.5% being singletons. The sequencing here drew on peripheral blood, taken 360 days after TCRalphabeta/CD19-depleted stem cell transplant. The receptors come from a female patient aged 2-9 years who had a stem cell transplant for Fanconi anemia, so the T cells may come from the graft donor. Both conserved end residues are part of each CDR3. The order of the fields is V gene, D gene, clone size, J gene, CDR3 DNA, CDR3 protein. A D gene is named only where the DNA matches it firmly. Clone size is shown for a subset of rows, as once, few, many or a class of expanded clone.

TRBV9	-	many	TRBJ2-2	TGTGCCAGCAGCGTAGCCGCAGGTTCGAACACCGGGGAGCTGTTTTTT	CASSVAAGSNTGELFF
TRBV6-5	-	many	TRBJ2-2	TGTGCCAGCAGTTACCAGACCGGACCGAACGGGGAGCTGTTTTTT	CASSYQTGPNGELFF
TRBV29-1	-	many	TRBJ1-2	TGCAGCGTGCTTGCAGGAGGGGGGCCGAGTCGTGGGTATGGCTACACCTTC	CSVLAGGGPSRGYGYTF
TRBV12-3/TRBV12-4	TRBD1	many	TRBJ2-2	TGTGCCAGCAGGTCGGGGACAGGGGTGTTGTTTTTT	CASRSGTGVLFF
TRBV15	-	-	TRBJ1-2	TGTGCCACCAGCAGAGATCCCGACAGCTATGGCTACACCTTC	CATSRDPDSYGYTF
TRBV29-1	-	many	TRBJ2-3	TGCAGCGTTGACCCCCCTAGGCTAAGGAGCACAGATACGCAGTATTTT	CSVDPPRLRSTDTQYF
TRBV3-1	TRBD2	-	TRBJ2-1	TGTGCCCTCTGTCCCGTAGCGGGGGAGCAGTTCTTC	CALCPVAGEQFF
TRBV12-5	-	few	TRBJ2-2	TGTGCTAGTGGTTTACAGTACTCCGGGGAGCTGTTTTTT	CASGLQYSGELFF
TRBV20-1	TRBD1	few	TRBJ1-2	TGCAGTGCCCTTGCGGGGGGGACAGGGGGTTTGGATGGCTACACCTTC	CSALAGGTGGLDGYTF
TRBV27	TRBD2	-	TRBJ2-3	TGTGCCAGCAGTTTATGGGCGGGAGGAGGCACAGATACGCAGTATTTT	CASSLWAGGGTDTQYF
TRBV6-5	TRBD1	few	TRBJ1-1	TGTGCCAGCAGTACTAGACAGGGGGGGACTGAAGCTTTCTTT	CASSTRQGGTEAFF
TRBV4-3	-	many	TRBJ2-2	TGCGCCAGCAGCCAAGAAGGGTTGCGACAGTTACCCAACGGGGAGCTGTTTTTT	CASSQEGLRQLPNGELFF
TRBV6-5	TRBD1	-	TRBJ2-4	TGTGCCAGCAGTCGCGACAGGGTGAACATTCAGTACTTC	CASSRDRVNIQYF
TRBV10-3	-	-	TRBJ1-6	TGTGCCATCAGTGAGTCGGGGGTACATTCACCCCTCCACTTT	CAISESGVHSPLHF
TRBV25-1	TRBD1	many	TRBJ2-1	TGTGCCAGCAGTGGGGACCGGGACAGGGGCAAAAATGAGCAGTTCTTC	CASSGDRDRGKNEQFF
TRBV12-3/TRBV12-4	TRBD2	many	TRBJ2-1	TGTGCCAGCACTAGCGGGGGCCTCGAGGGGCAGTTCTTC	CASTSGGLEGQFF
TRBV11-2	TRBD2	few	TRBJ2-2	TGTGCCAGCAGCAAGACTAGCGGGGGATCGAACACCGGGGAGCTGTTTTTT	CASSKTSGGSNTGELFF
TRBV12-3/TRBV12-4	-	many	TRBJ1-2	TGTGCCAGCAGCCTCTTCACCAACTATGGCTACACCTTC	CASSLFTNYGYTF
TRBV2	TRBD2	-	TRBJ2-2	TGTGCCAGCAGAGAAGGTAGCGGGGTGAACACCGGGGAGCTGTTTTTT	CASREGSGVNTGELFF
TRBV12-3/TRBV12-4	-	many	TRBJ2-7	TGTGCCAGCAGTTTATCGGACAGCTACGAGCAGTACTTC	CASSLSDSYEQYF
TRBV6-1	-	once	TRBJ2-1	TGTGGCAGCAGTCAAGACGGGGGACCTTCCAATGAGCAGTTCTTC	CGSSQDGGPSNEQFF
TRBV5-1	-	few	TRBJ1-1	TGCGCCAGCAGCTTGGGGGAATTTACGAACACTGAAGCTTTCTTT	CASSLGEFTNTEAFF
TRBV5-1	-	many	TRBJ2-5	TGCGCCAGCAGCTTGATGAGGCCGGGGGAAGAGACCCAGTACTTC	CASSLMRPGEETQYF
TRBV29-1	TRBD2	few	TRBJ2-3	TGCAGCGTTGAAGGGATGGGCGGGGAGGGAGGGCTAACTAGCACAGATACGCAGTATTTT	CSVEGMGGEGGLTSTDTQYF
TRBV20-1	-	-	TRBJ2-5	TGCAGTGCCCTTTACAGGCAAGAGACCCAGTACTTC	CSALYRQETQYF
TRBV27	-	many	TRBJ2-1	TGTGCCAGCAGTTTAGTGGGGGCTGCCTACAATGAGCAGTTCTTC	CASSLVGAAYNEQFF
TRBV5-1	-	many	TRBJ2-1	TGCGCCAGCAGCTTCACTAACAATGAGCAGTTCTTC	CASSFTNNEQFF
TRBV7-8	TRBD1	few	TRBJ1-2	TGTGCCAGCAGCTCGAGCCCGGGACAGGGGTCTGGCTACACCTTC	CASSSSPGQGSGYTF
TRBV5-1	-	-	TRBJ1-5	TGCGCCAGCAGCCGGGACGGGGCCCGCAATCAGCCCCAGCATTTT	CASSRDGARNQPQHF
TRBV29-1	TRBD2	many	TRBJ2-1	TGCAGCGTCGACCGGACTAGCGCCAGCTATGAGCAGTTCTTC	CSVDRTSASYEQFF
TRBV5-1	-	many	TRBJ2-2	TGCGCCAGCACGAAGCGGGTACCGAACACCGGGGAGCTGTTTTTT	CASTKRVPNTGELFF